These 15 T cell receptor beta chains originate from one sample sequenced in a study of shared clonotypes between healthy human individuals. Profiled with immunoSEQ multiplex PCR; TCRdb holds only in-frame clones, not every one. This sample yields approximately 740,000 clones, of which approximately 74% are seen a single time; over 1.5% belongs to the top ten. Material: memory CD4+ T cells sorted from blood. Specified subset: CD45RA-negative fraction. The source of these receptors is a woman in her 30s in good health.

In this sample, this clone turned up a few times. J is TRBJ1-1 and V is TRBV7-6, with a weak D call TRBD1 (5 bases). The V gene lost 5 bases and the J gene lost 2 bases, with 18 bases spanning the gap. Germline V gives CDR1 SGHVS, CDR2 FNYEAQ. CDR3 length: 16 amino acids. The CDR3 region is CASSPDPGVRNTEAFF. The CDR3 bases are TGTGCCAGCAGCCCTGACCCGGGGGTCAGAAACACTGAAGCTTTCTTT.

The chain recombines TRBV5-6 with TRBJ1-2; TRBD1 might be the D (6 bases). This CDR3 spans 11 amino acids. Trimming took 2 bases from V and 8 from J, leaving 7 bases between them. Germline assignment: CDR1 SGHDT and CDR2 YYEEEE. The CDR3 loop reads CASSLGGGYTF. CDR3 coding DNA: TGTGCCAGCAGCTTAGGGGGAGGCTACACCTTC.

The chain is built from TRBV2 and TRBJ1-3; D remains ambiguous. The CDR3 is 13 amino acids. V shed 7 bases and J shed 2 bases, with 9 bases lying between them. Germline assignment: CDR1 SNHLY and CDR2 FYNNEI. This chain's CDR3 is CASTNGPGNTIYF. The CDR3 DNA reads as TGTGCCAGCACTAATGGGCCTGGAAACACCATATATTTT.

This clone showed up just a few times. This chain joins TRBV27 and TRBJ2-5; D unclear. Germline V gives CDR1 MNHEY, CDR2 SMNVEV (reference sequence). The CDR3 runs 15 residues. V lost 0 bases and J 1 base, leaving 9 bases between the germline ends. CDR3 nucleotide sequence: TGTGCCAGCAGTTTATCGATTAGTAGCCAAGAGACCCAGTACTTC. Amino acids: CASSLSISSQETQYF.

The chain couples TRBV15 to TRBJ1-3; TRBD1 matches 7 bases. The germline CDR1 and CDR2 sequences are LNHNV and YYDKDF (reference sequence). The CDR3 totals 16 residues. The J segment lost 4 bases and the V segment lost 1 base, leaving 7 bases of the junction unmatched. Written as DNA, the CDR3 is TGTGCCACCAGCAGAGGTGACAGGGCAAAGGGAAACACCATATATTTT. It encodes CATSRGDRAKGNTIYF.

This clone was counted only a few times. The CDR3 DNA follows: TGTGCCTGGAGTGCTAGGAATCAGCCCCAGCATTTT. Translating gives CAWSARNQPQHF. V gene TRBV30 combines with J gene TRBJ1-5; D not resolved. The CDR3 is 12 amino acids. Trimming left V 1 base short and J 4 bases short, with 5 bases between. Germline CDR1 GTSNPN, CDR2 SVGIG (reference sequence).

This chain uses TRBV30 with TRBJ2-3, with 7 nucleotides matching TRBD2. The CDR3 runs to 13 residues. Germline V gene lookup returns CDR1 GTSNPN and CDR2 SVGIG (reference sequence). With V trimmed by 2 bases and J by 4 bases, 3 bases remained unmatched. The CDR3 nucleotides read TGTGCCTGGAGTAGCGGGATGGCAGATACGCAGTATTTT. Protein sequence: CAWSSGMADTQYF.

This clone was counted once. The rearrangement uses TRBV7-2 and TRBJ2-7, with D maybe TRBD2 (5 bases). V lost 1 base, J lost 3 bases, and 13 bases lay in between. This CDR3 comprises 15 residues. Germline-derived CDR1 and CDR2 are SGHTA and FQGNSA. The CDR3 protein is CASSLEGGGFYEQYF. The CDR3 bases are TGTGCCAGCAGCTTAGAAGGTGGAGGCTTCTACGAGCAGTACTTC.

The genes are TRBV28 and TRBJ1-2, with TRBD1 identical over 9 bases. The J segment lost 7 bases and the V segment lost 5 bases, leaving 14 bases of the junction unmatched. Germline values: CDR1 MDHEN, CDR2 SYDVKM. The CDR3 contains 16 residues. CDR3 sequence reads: CASSPPDGQGHPGYTF. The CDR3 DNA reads TGTGCCAGCAGTCCCCCCGATGGACAGGGGCATCCTGGCTACACCTTC.

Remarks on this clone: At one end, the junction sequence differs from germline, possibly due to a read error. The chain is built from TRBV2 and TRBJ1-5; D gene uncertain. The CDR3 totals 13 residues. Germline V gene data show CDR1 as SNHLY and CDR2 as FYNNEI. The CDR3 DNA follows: TGTGCCAGCAGCGAAGCCGGGGATCAGCCCCAGCATTTT. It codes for CASSEAGDQPQHF. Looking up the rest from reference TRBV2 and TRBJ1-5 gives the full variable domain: EPEVTQTPSHQVTQMGQEVILRCVPISNHLYFYWYRQILGQKVEFLVSFYNNEISEKSEIFDDQFSVERPDGSNFTLKIRSTKLEDSAMYFCASSEAGDQPQHFGDGTRLSIL.

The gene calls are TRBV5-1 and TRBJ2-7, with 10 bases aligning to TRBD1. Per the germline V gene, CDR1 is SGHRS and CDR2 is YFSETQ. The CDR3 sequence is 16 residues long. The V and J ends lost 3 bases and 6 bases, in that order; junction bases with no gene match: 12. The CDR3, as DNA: TGCGCCAGCAGCTCAGCCCCGGGACAGGGGCTTCCCGAGCAGTACTTC. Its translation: CASSSAPGQGLPEQYF.

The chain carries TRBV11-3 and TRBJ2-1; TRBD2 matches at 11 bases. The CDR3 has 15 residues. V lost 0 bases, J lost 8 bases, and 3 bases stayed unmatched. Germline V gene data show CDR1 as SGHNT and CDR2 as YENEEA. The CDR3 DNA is TGTGCCAGCAGCTTAGAGACTAGCGGGGAATATGAGCAGTTCTTC. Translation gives CASSLETSGEYEQFF.

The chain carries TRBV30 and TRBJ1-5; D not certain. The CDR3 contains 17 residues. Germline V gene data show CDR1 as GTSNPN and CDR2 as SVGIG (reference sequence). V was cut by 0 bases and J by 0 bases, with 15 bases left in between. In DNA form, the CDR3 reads TGTGCCTGGAGTGTAAACAGTCTTACCGGTAGCAATCAGCCCCAGCATTTT. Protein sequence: CAWSVNSLTGSNQPQHF.

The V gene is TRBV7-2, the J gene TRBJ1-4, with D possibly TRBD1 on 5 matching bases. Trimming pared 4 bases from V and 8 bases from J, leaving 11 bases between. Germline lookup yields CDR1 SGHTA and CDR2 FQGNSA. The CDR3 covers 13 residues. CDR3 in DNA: TGTGCCAGCAGCTCGGGGGGGACGGAAAAACTGTTTTTT. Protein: CASSSGGTEKLFF.

CDR3 amino acids: CASAGLAAYNEQFF. Written as DNA, the CDR3 is TGTGCCAGCGCGGGACTAGCGGCCTACAATGAGCAGTTCTTC. This sequence joins TRBV2 and TRBJ2-1; 11 bases match TRBD2. The germline V gene has CDR1 SNHLY and CDR2 FYNNEI. CDR3 size: 14 residues. The V gene end was trimmed by 8 bases and the J gene end by 2 bases; junction bases not matched to a gene: 2.